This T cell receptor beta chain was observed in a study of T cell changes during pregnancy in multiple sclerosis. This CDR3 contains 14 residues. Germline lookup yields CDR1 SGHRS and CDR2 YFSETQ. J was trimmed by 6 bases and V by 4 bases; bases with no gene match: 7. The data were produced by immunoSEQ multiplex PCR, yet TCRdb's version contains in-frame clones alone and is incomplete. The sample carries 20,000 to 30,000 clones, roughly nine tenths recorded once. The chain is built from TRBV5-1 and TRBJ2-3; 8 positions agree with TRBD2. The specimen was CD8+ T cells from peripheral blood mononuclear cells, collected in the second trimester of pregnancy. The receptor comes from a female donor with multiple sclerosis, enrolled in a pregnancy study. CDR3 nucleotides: TGCGCCAGCAGCCTCGGGACTAGTGTGGATACGCAGTATTTT. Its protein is CASSLGTSVDTQYF.